The clone carrying this T cell receptor beta chain was seen once. The data were obtained in a study of Graves' ophthalmopathy and Graves' hyperthyroidism. Transcripts of RNA were the source for amplifying TCR beta CDR3 regions. RT-PCR in the first round used HTBI primers; a second-round multiplex PCR followed. One entry per CDR3 protein, called by TCRdb with MiXCR from the multiplex PCR reads. Among 350,000 to 450,000 distinct CDR3 sequences listed, around 21% were seen once. From germline, CDR1 is SQVTM and CDR2 ANQGSEA. The CDR3 is 12 residues long. Trimming at V came to 5 bases and at J to 5 bases, leaving 5 bases not matched to a gene.

V gene TRBV29-1 combines with J gene TRBJ2-7, with TRBD2 matching 8 bases. The origin of this receptor is a young woman with stable Graves' hyperthyroidism. Input material: peripheral blood. The chain's CDR3 is CSVQTGGNEQYF. Written as DNA, the CDR3 is TGCAGCGTTCAAACGGGGGGGAACGAGCAGTACTTC.